A single TCR beta chain is shown here with its context. Assay used: immunoSEQ multiplex PCR; TCRdb lists only in-frame clones, some missing. The profile shows around 730,000 clones, approximately 83% of them singletons. The sample originates from a study of shared T cell receptors in the human thymus. The CDR3 is made up of 14 amino acids. Germline CDR1 MNHNS, CDR2 SASEGT. The V and J ends lost 6 bases and 7 bases, in that order; junction bases with no gene match: 9. This sample also belongs to another study, concerning human thymus T cells. From that second work: Having corrective surgery for congenital heart defects, healthy Finnish infants were the ones who donated. The thymus was resected at corrective cardiac surgery. Across thymic and blood repertoires, the usage of V and J genes appeared to be biased. Related research reported highly overlapping thymic repertoires among unrelated individuals.

This TCR derives from a girl less than two years old with a congenital heart defect. The rearrangement joins TRBV6-1 to TRBJ2-7, with 10 bases aligning to TRBD1. Sequencing was carried out using thymocytes. CDR3: CASSVRQGAGEQYF. CDR3 coding DNA: TGTGCCAGCAGCGTCAGACAGGGGGCGGGGGAGCAGTACTTC.